The 30 T cell receptor beta chains presented below share a single source sample, sequenced in a study of blood T cell repertoires in COVID-19. Profiled with immunoSEQ multiplex PCR; TCRdb holds only in-frame clones, not every one. The sample lists under 250,000 clones, over 75% occurring once. Sequenced input: peripheral blood. These receptors came from a man in his forties or fifties with COVID-19, enrolled during active disease.

The rearrangement joins TRBV18 to TRBJ1-1, with D unclear. CDR3 length equals 14 residues. Trimming took 5 bases from V and 3 from J, leaving 13 bases between them. The germline gives CDR1 KGHSH, CDR2 LQKENI. In DNA, the CDR3 is TGTGCCAGCTCATCAACAACGTTGGACACTGAAGCTTTCTTT. Protein product: CASSSTTLDTEAFF. The complete variable domain, with remaining parts taken from reference TRBV18 and TRBJ1-1, reads NAGVMQNPRHLVRRRGQEARLRCSPMKGHSHVYWYRQLPEEGLKFMVYLQKENIIDESGMPKERFSAEFPKEGPSILRIQQVVRGDSAAYFCASSSTTLDTEAFFGQGTRLTVV.

About this clone itself: A junction boundary mismatches the germline segment, possibly from a read error. The chain combines TRBV11-1 with TRBJ2-7; D perhaps matches TRBD2 (6 bases). This CDR3 has 14 residues. CDR1 and CDR2 from the germline V gene are SGHAT and FQDESV (reference sequence). CDR3: CASSQRDFSDEQYF. CDR3 nucleotides: TGTGCCAGCAGCCAGAGGGACTTCTCCGACGAGCAGTACTTC.

This clone was recorded only once. This chain joins TRBV9 and TRBJ2-7; 7 nucleotides agree with TRBD2. The CDR3 length is 16 residues. CDR1 SGDLS and CDR2 YYNGEE come from the germline V gene. Trimming removed 4 bases from V and 0 bases from J; junction bases left unmatched: 10. The CDR3 bases are TGTGCCAGCAGCCCCCGGCTAGCGGACGCCTCCTACGAGCAGTACTTC. It codes for CASSPRLADASYEQYF.

V is TRBV2 and J is TRBJ1-5; D is unclear. Trimming took off 2 bases at V and 3 bases at J, with 8 bases between the two ends. CDR3 length equals 14 residues. Germline V gene data show CDR1 as SNHLY and CDR2 as FYNNEI. The CDR3 sequence: CASSENYPNQPQHF. CDR3 DNA: TGTGCCAGCAGTGAAAACTACCCCAATCAGCCCCAGCATTTT. The whole variable domain, filled in from reference TRBV2 and TRBJ1-5, reads EPEVTQTPSHQVTQMGQEVILRCVPISNHLYFYWYRQILGQKVEFLVSFYNNEISEKSEIFDDQFSVERPDGSNFTLKIRSTKLEDSAMYFCASSENYPNQPQHFGDGTRLSIL.

V usage is TRBV29-1 and J usage is TRBJ2-1; weak D call: TRBD2 (6 bases). Germline values: CDR1 SQVTM, CDR2 ANQGSEA. V lost 8 bases and J lost 5, with 10 bases in between. This CDR3 is built from 11 residues. Here the CDR3 reads CSYRENNEQFF. The DNA for the CDR3 is TGCAGCTACCGGGAGAACAATGAGCAGTTCTTC.

The V gene is TRBV18, the J gene TRBJ2-1; 11 nucleotides agree with TRBD1. CDR1 and CDR2 (germline): KGHSH, LQKENI. The CDR3 totals 15 residues. Trimming took 4 bases from V and 7 from J; bases not matched to a gene: 6. DNA for the CDR3: TGTGCCAGCTCACAAGGGACAGGGGGTACAAATGAGCAGTTCTTC. Residues: CASSQGTGGTNEQFF.

The chain uses TRBV2 and TRBJ1-3; perhaps TRBD1 as D (6 bases). The germline gives CDR1 SNHLY, CDR2 FYNNEI. The germline V and J ends were trimmed by 4 bases and 1 base, with 20 bases remaining between them. CDR3 size: 18 residues. The CDR3 loop is CASSGAGATLNSGNTIYF. The CDR3 region has the DNA TGTGCCAGCAGTGGGGCGGGGGCGACCCTTAATTCTGGAAACACCATATATTTT.

The table lists this clone with a count of one. The J gene is TRBJ2-5, the V gene TRBV11-2, with D perhaps matching TRBD2 (6 bases). The CDR3 spans 15 residues. CDR1 and CDR2 from the germline V gene are SGHAT and FQNNGV. Trimming shortened V by 1 base and J by 0 bases, and 9 bases separated the two germline ends. The CDR3: CASSLVRGNQETQYF. DNA of the CDR3: TGTGCCAGCAGCTTAGTACGGGGGAACCAAGAGACCCAGTACTTC. The full variable domain, completed using reference TRBV11-2 and TRBJ2-5, is EAGVAQSPRYKIIEKRQSVAFWCNPISGHATLYWYQQILGQGPKLLIQFQNNGVVDDSQLPKDRFSAERLKGVDSTLKIQPAKLEDSAVYLCASSLVRGNQETQYFGPGTRLLVL.

This chain connects TRBV18 to TRBJ2-1, with TRBD2 matching over 9 bases. The trim removed 0 bases at V and 8 bases at J, leaving 5 bases unmatched. Germline V gives CDR1 KGHSH, CDR2 LQKENI. CDR3 length: 15 amino acids. The DNA of the CDR3 is TGTGCCAGCTCACCACCAAGCGGGAGGAGCGATGAGCAGTTCTTC. This codes for CASSPPSGRSDEQFF.

The CDR3 coding sequence is TGTGCCTCTTCAAGGGAGGTCCTCTATGGCTACACCTTC. Translated: CASSREVLYGYTF. The rearrangement joins TRBV6-5 to TRBJ1-2; no reliable D call. Per the germline V gene, CDR1 is MNHEY and CDR2 is SVGAGI. V was clipped by 11 bases and J by 4 bases, with 17 bases between them. The CDR3 has 13 amino acids.

This clone was picked up one time. V and J are TRBV27 and TRBJ2-7, with TRBD1 matching 9 bases. There are 14 residues in the CDR3. Germline V lookup: CDR1 MNHEY, CDR2 SMNVEV (reference sequence). V lost 3 bases, J lost 8 bases, and 8 bases stayed unmatched. The CDR3 nucleotides are TGTGCCAGCAGTTTTAGGGGACAGGGCGTCAAGCAGTACTTC. The encoded protein is CASSFRGQGVKQYF.

The chain carries TRBV7-9 and TRBJ2-7, with 7 bases aligning to TRBD1. The CDR3 is 13 amino acids. The V gene end was trimmed by 4 bases and the J gene end by 6 bases; junction bases not matched to a gene: 6. Per the germline V gene, CDR1 is SEHNR and CDR2 is FQNEAQ (reference sequence). In nucleotides, the CDR3 is TGTGCCAGCAGCTCCAGTACAGGGGTCGAGCAGTACTTC. Translation gives CASSSSTGVEQYF.

This chain uses TRBV11-2 with TRBJ2-5; 9 bases line up with TRBD1. The germline gives CDR1 SGHAT, CDR2 FQNNGV. This CDR3 comprises 15 residues. After removal of 1 base from V and 1 base from J, the junction contained 1 base not matched to a gene. CDR3 sequence reads: CASSLGDRAQETQYF. CDR3 coding DNA: TGTGCCAGCAGCTTAGGGGACAGGGCCCAAGAGACCCAGTACTTC.

The chain joins TRBV19 to TRBJ2-7; 9 positions match TRBD2. There are 13 residues in the CDR3. Germline V lookup: CDR1 LNHDA, CDR2 SQIVND (reference sequence). V shed 6 bases and J 3 bases; nucleotides not matched to a gene: 3. CDR3 residues: CASSASGIYEQYF. CDR3 DNA: TGTGCCAGTAGCGCTAGCGGGATCTACGAGCAGTACTTC.

This clone is a singleton in its sample. This rearrangement joins TRBV7-8 to TRBJ1-5, with 12 bases identical to TRBD1. This CDR3 is built from 19 residues. Germline V lookup: CDR1 SGHVS, CDR2 FQNEAQ. Trimming at V came to 2 bases and at J to 1 base, leaving 9 bases not matched to a gene. CDR3 in amino acids: CASSLIGGDRGHSNQPQHF. As DNA, the CDR3 is TGTGCCAGCAGCTTAATAGGGGGGGACAGGGGGCACAGCAATCAGCCCCAGCATTTT.

This chain joins TRBV7-9 and TRBJ1-3; a possible D gene is TRBD1 (6 bases). Germline V gene sequence: CDR1 SEHNR, CDR2 FQNEAQ (reference sequence). Trimming cost V 1 base and J 0 bases, with 13 bases left between them. The CDR3 consists of 17 residues. The CDR3 DNA follows: TGTGCCAGCAGCTTAGATGGGACACTTCGCTCTGGAAACACCATATATTTT. Translated, it gives CASSLDGTLRSGNTIYF.

The rearrangement uses TRBV28 and TRBJ1-5, with TRBD1 matching 8 bases. Germline CDR1 reads MDHEN; CDR2 reads SYDVKM. CDR3 length: 16 amino acids. Germline trimming cut 6 bases from V and 0 bases from J; bases unmatched to any gene: 7. The CDR3 protein is CASSSGQESSNQPQHF. As DNA, the CDR3 is TGTGCCAGCAGCTCGGGACAGGAGAGTAGCAATCAGCCCCAGCATTTT. Full variable domain (rest looked up from reference TRBV28 and TRBJ1-5): DVKVTQSSRYLVKRTGEKVFLECVQDMDHENMFWYRQDPGLGLRLIYFSYDVKMKEKGDIPEGYSVSREKKERFSLILESASTNQTSMYLCASSSGQESSNQPQHFGDGTRLSIL.

Worth noting for this clone: Other nucleotide sequences in the sample specify the same CDR3. This rearrangement joins TRBV19 to TRBJ2-7; TRBD1 might be the D (6 bases). This CDR3 spans 13 amino acids. Germline CDR1 and CDR2: LNHDA and SQIVND (reference sequence). With 5 bases removed from V and 3 bases from J, the gap between germline ends came to 11 bases. The CDR3 DNA follows: TGTGCCAGTAGTCTCACAGGGTTCTACGAGCAGTACTTC. The encoded protein is CASSLTGFYEQYF.

This clone was recorded only once. The V call is TRBV6-5, the J call TRBJ1-4, with TRBD1 identical over 10 bases. The ends lost 6 bases at V and 3 bases at J; junction bases unmatched: 1. This CDR3 contains 14 residues. Germline CDR1 reads MNHEY; CDR2 reads SVGAGI. CDR3 sequence: CASRDRGPNEKLFF. The CDR3 DNA is TGTGCCAGCAGAGACAGGGGGCCTAATGAAAAACTGTTTTTT.

The V gene is TRBV27, the J gene TRBJ2-1, with 8 bases fitting TRBD1. The CDR3 totals 14 residues. Trimming removed 6 bases from V and 4 bases from J; junction bases left unmatched: 5. CDR1 and CDR2 from the germline V gene are MNHEY and SMNVEV (reference sequence). CDR3 residues: CASRHRDRYNEQFF. CDR3 DNA sequence: TGTGCCAGCAGACATCGGGACAGGTACAATGAGCAGTTCTTC.

This sequence joins TRBV5-1 and TRBJ2-5, with TRBD2 matching 9 bases. The germline V gene encodes CDR1 SGHRS and CDR2 YFSETQ. Trimming removed 4 bases from V and 4 bases from J; junction bases left unmatched: 8. CDR3 length: 15 residues. The CDR3 protein is CASSPLSAGGETQYF. DNA of the CDR3: TGCGCCAGCAGCCCCCTATCAGCGGGGGGAGAGACCCAGTACTTC.

The chain carries TRBV27 and TRBJ2-1, with 10 positions matching TRBD2. V shed 6 bases and J 5 bases; nucleotides not matched to a gene: 10. This CDR3 spans 16 amino acids. Germline CDR1 MNHEY, CDR2 SMNVEV (reference sequence). The CDR3 sequence is CASRTPGTSANNEQFF. The CDR3 DNA is TGTGCCAGCAGAACCCCCGGGACTAGCGCTAACAATGAGCAGTTCTTC.

The chain joins TRBV28 to TRBJ1-4, with 8 bases identical to TRBD1. Germline V gives CDR1 MDHEN, CDR2 SYDVKM. With V trimmed by 5 bases and J by 6 bases, 11 bases remained unmatched. The CDR3 is made up of 16 amino acids. This chain's CDR3 is CASSLDRVPAYEKLFF. The CDR3 DNA is TGTGCCAGCAGTCTGGACAGGGTACCCGCCTATGAAAAACTGTTTTTT.

The sample holds a few counts of this clone. The chain links TRBV3-1 (or the pseudogene TRBV3-2) to TRBJ1-3; 7 bases match TRBD1. Looked up from germline, CDR1 is LGHDT and CDR2 is YNNKEL (reference sequence). The trim removed 4 bases at V and 1 base at J, leaving 1 base unmatched. The CDR3 has 14 residues. Written as DNA, the CDR3 is TGTGCCAGCAGCCGACAGGGATCTGGAAACACCATATATTTT. It is translated as CASSRQGSGNTIYF.

The V call is TRBV5-4, the J call TRBJ2-5; 13 bases are shared with TRBD2. J was trimmed by 5 bases and V by 4 bases; bases with no gene match: 5. The CDR3 loop spans 15 amino acids. The germline V gene has CDR1 SGHNT and CDR2 YYREEE (reference sequence). CDR3 nucleotide sequence: TGTGCCAGCAGCGCGGGACTAGCGGGGACGGAGACCCAGTACTTC. It codes for CASSAGLAGTETQYF.

The J gene is TRBJ1-3, the V gene TRBV5-6; 9 bases match TRBD1. The CDR3 is 14 residues long. Germline V gene sequence: CDR1 SGHDT, CDR2 YYEEEE. The trim removed 4 bases at V and 4 bases at J, leaving 3 bases unmatched. The CDR3: CASSRTGVGNTIYF. The CDR3 DNA reads TGTGCCAGCAGCCGGACAGGGGTCGGAAACACCATATATTTT.

This chain connects TRBV27 to TRBJ2-3, with 7 bases lining up with TRBD1. CDR1 is MNHEY and CDR2 is SMNVEV in the germline V gene (reference sequence). After removal of 4 bases from V and 1 base from J, the junction contained 2 bases not matched to a gene. The length of the CDR3 is 14 residues. CDR3 DNA sequence: TGTGCCAGCAGTTATACAGGGGGCACAGATACGCAGTATTTT. Translating gives CASSYTGGTDTQYF.

V and J are TRBV5-1 and TRBJ1-6; D may be TRBD1 (6 bases). CDR1 is SGHRS and CDR2 is YFSETQ in the germline V gene. The CDR3 runs 15 residues. V lost 4 bases, J lost 5 bases, and 13 bases lay in between. CDR3 loop: CASSPWGGDNSPLHF. DNA for the CDR3: TGCGCCAGCAGCCCCTGGGGGGGCGATAATTCACCCCTCCACTTT. The full variable domain, in which reference TRBV5-1 and TRBJ1-6 provide the parts outside the CDR3, is KAGVTQTPRYLIKTRGQQVTLSCSPISGHRSVSWYQQTPGQGLQFLFEYFSETQRNKGNFPGRFSGRQFSNSRSEMNVSTLELGDSALYLCASSPWGGDNSPLHFGNGTRLTVT.

The chain is built from TRBV6-5 and TRBJ1-6; D unclear. Looked up from germline, CDR1 is MNHEY and CDR2 is SVGAGI. The CDR3 has 14 amino acids. The V gene lost 5 bases and the J gene lost 6 bases, with 11 bases spanning the gap. CDR3 in amino acids: CASSRQFGNSPLHF. The DNA for the CDR3 is TGTGCCAGCAGTCGTCAGTTTGGTAATTCACCCCTCCACTTT.

On this clone: The sample carries other DNA sequences with the same CDR3. The chain has TRBV7-9 and TRBJ2-7; D not certain. The CDR3 covers 14 residues. V gave up 4 bases and J gave up 0 bases, with 10 bases separating them. The V gene's germline CDR1 is SEHNR and CDR2 FQNEAQ (reference sequence). The CDR3 reads CASSSDTVSYEQYF. CDR3 DNA: TGTGCCAGCAGCTCAGACACCGTCTCCTACGAGCAGTACTTC.